This record covers a single T cell receptor (beta chain). TCRdb re-derived calls from the 5' RACE reads in MiXCR, one entry per CDR3 protein. The sample includes about 550,000 distinct CDR3 sequences, about a fifth of them seen just once. V gave up 2 bases and J gave up 4 bases, with 21 bases separating them. Germline CDR1 and CDR2: MGHRA and YSYEKL. CDR3 length equals 18 residues. The data were obtained in a study of identical twins. The same data also contributed to another study, on yellow fever vaccine responses in identical twins.

Input material: CD4+ T cells sorted from blood. The gene calls are TRBV4-1 and TRBJ1-5; tentative D call: TRBD1 (5 bases). The source is a woman under 30 in good health. Here the CDR3 DNA reads TGCGCCAGCAGCCAACCTGCCTTTGAAGGGGTTATTAATCAGCCCCAGCATTTT. It translates to CASSQPAFEGVINQPQHF.